This T cell receptor beta chain was sequenced for a study of radiation and T cells in renal cell carcinoma. Time point defined: baseline pretreatment blood. The treatment was: 15 Gy SBRT to primary tumor, nephrectomy 4 weeks later. This clone came up a few times. The CDR3 spans 14 residues. Trimming stripped 3 bases from V and 6 bases from J, with 12 bases between. CDR1 and CDR2 from the germline V gene are MNHEY and SMNVEV (reference sequence). Clones were sequenced by immunoSEQ multiplex PCR, and TCRdb holds only the in-frame ones, with some missing. The repertoire includes about 140,000 clones, over 80% of them detected once, and approximately 20% sits in the top ten.

This TCR was sampled from a woman aged 50 to 65 with renal cell carcinoma. The specimen comprised blood, sampled from a patient whose treatment included radiotherapy and nephrectomy. The rearrangement uses TRBV27 and TRBJ1-5; D uncertain. CDR3 protein: CASSFSTRTQPQHF. DNA of the CDR3: TGTGCCAGCAGTTTTTCCACACGAACTCAGCCCCAGCATTTT.